A single sample gave rise to the 3 T cell receptor beta chains below, sequenced in a study of T cell responses to AZD1222 COVID-19 vaccine. The table came from immunoSEQ multiplex PCR; TCRdb's copy has only in-frame clones and leaves some out. The table lists tens of thousands of clones, 80% to 95% of them singletons. The starting material was peripheral blood, obtained 28 days after the second AZD1222 dose. Receptors were obtained from an adult who received the AZD1222 COVID-19 vaccine.

This clone was recorded only once. V is TRBV4-3 and J is TRBJ2-4; tentative D call: TRBD1 (5 bases). The CDR3 contains 15 residues. Germline V gene sequence: CDR1 LGHNA, CDR2 YSLEER. V dropped 2 bases and J dropped 0 bases, with 8 bases sitting between them. The CDR3 nucleotides read TGCGCCAGCAGCCAAACAGGTCTAGCCAAAAACATTCAGTACTTC. Encoded protein: CASSQTGLAKNIQYF.

The rearrangement joins TRBV28 to TRBJ1-2; D may be TRBD1 (6 bases). Between the trimmed V and J ends, which lost 6 bases and 3 bases, there was a span of 20 bases. The germline V gene encodes CDR1 MDHEN and CDR2 SYDVKM. There are 16 residues in the CDR3. CDR3 in amino acids: CASSPGGAGWDYGYTF. The CDR3, as DNA: TGTGCCAGCAGCCCGGGGGGCGCCGGTTGGGACTATGGCTACACCTTC.

This chain uses TRBV19 with TRBJ1-3; 7 nucleotides line up with TRBD1. Germline loops: CDR1 LNHDA, CDR2 SQIVND (reference sequence). The CDR3 runs 16 residues. With 5 bases clipped from V and 0 bases from J, the junction kept 7 bases outside the gene matches. The CDR3 region is CASSPLGQNSGNTIYF. CDR3 nucleotide sequence: TGTGCCAGTAGTCCCCTGGGACAGAACTCTGGAAACACCATATATTTT.